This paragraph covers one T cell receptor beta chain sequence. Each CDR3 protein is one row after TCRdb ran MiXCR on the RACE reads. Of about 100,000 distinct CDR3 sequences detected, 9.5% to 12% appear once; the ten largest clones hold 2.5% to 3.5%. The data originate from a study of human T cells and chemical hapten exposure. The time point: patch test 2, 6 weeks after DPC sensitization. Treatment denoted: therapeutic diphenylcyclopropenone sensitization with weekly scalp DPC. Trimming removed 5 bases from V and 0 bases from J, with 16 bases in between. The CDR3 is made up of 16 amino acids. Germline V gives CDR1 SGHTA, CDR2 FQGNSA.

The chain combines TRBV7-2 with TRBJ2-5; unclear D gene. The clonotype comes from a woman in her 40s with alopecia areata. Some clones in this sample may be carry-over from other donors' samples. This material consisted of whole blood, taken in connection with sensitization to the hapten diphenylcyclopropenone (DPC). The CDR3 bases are TGTGCCAGCAGCACACGACCAGAAATGTACCAAGAGACCCAGTACTTC. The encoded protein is CASSTRPEMYQETQYF.